The entry below gives a single T cell receptor (beta chain) sequence along with its context. As yet, its antigen is unknown. The V end was cut by 5 bases, the J end by 4 bases, with 17 bases between. This CDR3 has 15 residues. The data stem from a study of T-cell memory formation after mild COVID-19. General observations from the study: From day 15 to 85, contracting clones were balanced between CD4 and CD8, whereas later expanders leaned toward CD4+. Confirmation was lacking for SARS-CoV-2 specificity of second-wave clones that peaked on day 37. Memory from before infection featured some responding clones, which suggests cross-reactive memory joined.

Via MiXCR, TCRdb re-called the 5' RACE reads, giving one row per CDR3 protein. The sample carries under 450,000 distinct CDR3 sequences, 20% to 25% recorded once. Sequenced input: PBMCs or a T cell subset sorted from them (not recorded which). The receptor was derived from a young man who had mild COVID-19 (a few samples of this study predate the infection). Cell type and time point are not known. The V and J genes are TRBV12-3 or TRBV12-4 and TRBJ1-2; TRBD1 might be the D (6 bases). CDR3 nucleotide sequence: TGTGCCAGCAGTCACAATCATGGGGGCGGCTATGGCTACACCTTC. Translation gives CASSHNHGGGYGYTF.